This T cell receptor (beta chain) was profiled in a study of T cells after yellow fever vaccination (dated by TCRdb to the late 2010s). Some background on the complete study: The SMART-Seq v4 Ultra Low Input RNA kit was used to prepare libraries from fractions with low cell numbers. Two healthy male donors, one aged 18 to 29 and one aged 30 to 39 years, were included in the cohort. To follow T-cell clones before and after both primary and booster YFV17D yellow fever vaccination, bulk TCR alpha and beta repertoires underwent longitudinal sequencing. Bulk PBMC replicates and cell subsets were isolated from blood drawn at multiple timepoints before and after both primary and secondary immunization.

TCR cDNA was made using 5'RACE template switching, a step that added a universal primer site and unique molecular identifiers. cDNA synthesis was primed from both the TCR alpha and TCR beta constant segments. Libraries were amplified in two PCR steps, with sample barcodes and sequencing adapters added in the second step. Libraries were sequenced on Illumina HiSeq 2500 (2x100 bp) or NovaSeq (2x150 bp). The authors' analysis ran thus. Demultiplexing of reads and collapsing into UMI consensus sequences were performed with MIGEC, and V(D)J alignment was carried out with MiXCR. Clonotypes responding to the vaccine were identified with edgeR on replicate PBMC samples, with the criteria of FDR below 0.01 and a log2 fold change above 5 up to day 15. CD4 or CD8 identity was assigned to each bulk clonotype according to whether the clonotype was present at higher abundance in the sequenced CD4 repertoire or the sequenced CD8 repertoire. The public reads were reanalyzed by TCRdb: fastp trimming at Q25, MiXCR alignment, in-frame beta chains only. Entries are consolidated by CDR3 protein sequence, retaining the most common genes and DNA. These V and J calls rely on TCRdb rather than the paper's analysis. The sample has a few hundred thousand distinct CDR3 sequences on record, approximately 9% of them singletons. Approximately 18% of the sample is in the top ten clones.

The full study reports these points: A small share of clonotypes was detected in both CD4 and CD8 compartments, with the overlap likely arising from convergent recombination. Because abundant contaminating clonotypes from the bulk population could be contained in FACS-sorted repertoires, computational filtering was required. Compared with the primary T-cell response, the secondary T-cell response was faster but weaker, reaching its peak on day 5 rather than on day 15. After the booster, most of the clones that had expanded following primary vaccination were detected again (96% of CD4 and roughly 90% of CD8), which suggests that memory was broadly maintained. The study included only two donors, which limits how far the findings can be generalized.

This clonotype has just a few counts. Its antigen is still unknown. No much larger clone exists at a distance of one base, and base qualities are not known. V is clipped by 3 bases and J by 2 bases, and the sequence between their germline boundaries is 13 bases long. The germline V gene provides CDR1 SGHRS and CDR2 YFSETQ. The CDR3 holds 15 amino acids from the cysteine to the phenylalanine. Only CDR3 DNA remains: 45 bases, in frame from the first base. The label giving this sample's treatment or condition can be read as: live attenuated yellow fever vaccine strain. Two biological replicates of bulk PBMCs were collected at each blood-draw timepoint. PBMCs were isolated from peripheral blood using a standard Ficoll-Paque protocol. TriZol was used to extract RNA from bulk PBMCs, CD4 and CD8 fractions, and dextramer-positive and dextramer-negative fractions.

The chain joins TRBV5-1 to TRBJ2-3; the D gene is perhaps TRBD2, on 5 matching bases. The sequence was collected from a man younger than 35 who received the YFV17D yellow fever vaccine. The sequencing here drew on PBMCs, taken on the day of the first yellow fever vaccination. The DNA reads TGCGCCAGCAGCTCGACAAGGACTGCCACAGATACGCAGTATTTT. Translated, it gives CASSSTRTATDTQYF.